Listed below are T cell receptor beta chains from one sample, sequenced in a study of blood T cells in healthy people across ages. TCRdb redid the calling of the 5' RACE reads with MiXCR, one entry per CDR3 protein. The profile shows 650,000 to 700,000 distinct CDR3 sequences, about 30% of them singletons. Sequences were obtained from blood. Receptors originate from a woman older than 75 in good health. CDR3s include the opening cysteine and the closing phenylalanine or tryptophan. The D gene is left open where the match is weak. Size values are once, few and many counts, or a class for expanded clones, and some rows have none.

D	V	J	size	CDR3	DNA
-	TRBV28	TRBJ1-1	-	CASPGSGEGTEAFF	TGTGCCAGCCCCGGTAGCGGGGAAGGGACTGAAGCTTTCTTT
TRBD1	TRBV6-6	TRBJ2-4	-	CASSGTGGRNIQYF	TGTGCCAGCAGCGGGACAGGGGGGAGGAACATTCAGTACTTC
-	TRBV5-1	TRBJ2-1	-	CASSSSGDKFF	TGCGCCAGCAGCTCCTCGGGGGACAAGTTCTTC
TRBD1	TRBV7-2	TRBJ1-4	once	CASSPQLLDRGRGEKLFF	TGTGCCAGCAGCCCACAGCTATTAGACAGGGGGCGAGGAGAAAAACTGTTTTTT
-	TRBV2	TRBJ2-1	many	CASIHGDLGGEQFF	TGTGCCTCCATCCACGGGGACTTGGGGGGTGAGCAGTTCTTC
-	TRBV4-2	TRBJ2-1	-	CASSQRGTTYNEQFF	TGTGCCAGCAGCCAAAGGGGGACCACTTACAATGAGCAGTTCTTC
TRBD1	TRBV6-5	TRBJ1-2	many	CASRRTGKVYGYTF	TGTGCCAGCAGGAGGACAGGGAAGGTCTATGGCTACACCTTC
-	TRBV7-8	TRBJ2-7	-	CASSLSRSNYEQYF	TGTGCCAGCAGCCTCTCCCGAAGTAACTACGAGCAGTACTTC
-	TRBV20-1	TRBJ1-6	-	CSAPKTPNSPLHF	TGCAGTGCTCCCAAAACACCCAATTCACCCCTCCACTTT
TRBD1	TRBV11-1	TRBJ2-5	few	CAGSPRDRAQETQYF	TGTGCCGGCAGCCCCCGGGACAGGGCACAAGAGACCCAGTACTTC
-	TRBV6-2/TRBV6-3	TRBJ2-5	few	CASSSSADLYNEQYF	TGTGCCAGCAGTTCCTCGGCAGACCTATACAATGAGCAGTACTTC
-	TRBV20-1	TRBJ1-1	many	CSARHMNTEAFF	TGCAGTGCTAGACATATGAACACTGAAGCTTTCTTT
TRBD1	TRBV5-1	TRBJ1-1	few	CASSLATGGNTEAFF	TGCGCCAGCAGCTTGGCTACAGGGGGAAACACTGAAGCTTTCTTT
-	TRBV7-8	TRBJ1-4	-	CASSFGGTQGDEKLFF	TGTGCCAGCAGCTTTGGGGGGACCCAAGGAGACGAAAAACTGTTTTTT
TRBD2	TRBV11-2	TRBJ2-3	many	CASSPGTSGGAWDTQYF	TGTGCCAGCAGCCCCGGGACTAGCGGGGGGGCTTGGGATACGCAGTATTTT
TRBD1	TRBV6-1	TRBJ2-3	many	CASHNRDRGQDTQYF	TGTGCCAGCCATAACCGGGACAGGGGGCAGGATACGCAGTATTTT
-	TRBV5-6	TRBJ1-5	many	CASSLGPRFNQPQHF	TGTGCCAGCAGCTTGGGGCCCCGCTTCAATCAGCCCCAGCATTTT
-	TRBV7-2	TRBJ1-2	-	CASSSRRGWEGGYTF	TGTGCCAGCAGCTCCCGTAGAGGTTGGGAAGGTGGCTACACCTTC
-	TRBV20-1	TRBJ1-5	few	CSASPASNNQPQHF	TGCAGTGCTAGTCCGGCCAGCAATAATCAGCCCCAGCATTTT
-	TRBV9	TRBJ1-1	few	CASSREGGQFSTEAFF	TGTGCCAGCAGCCGGGAGGGAGGGCAGTTTTCAACTGAAGCTTTCTTT